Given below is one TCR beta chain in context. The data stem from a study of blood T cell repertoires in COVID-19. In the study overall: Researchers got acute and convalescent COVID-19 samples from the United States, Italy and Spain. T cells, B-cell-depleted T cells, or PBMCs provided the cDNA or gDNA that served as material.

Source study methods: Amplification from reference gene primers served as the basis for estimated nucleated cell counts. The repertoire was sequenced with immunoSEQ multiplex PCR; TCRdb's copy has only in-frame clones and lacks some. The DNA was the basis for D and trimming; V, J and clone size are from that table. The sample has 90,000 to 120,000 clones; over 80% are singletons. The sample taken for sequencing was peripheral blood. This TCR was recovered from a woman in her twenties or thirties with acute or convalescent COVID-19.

CDR3 sequence: CASSVLSSGGAGELFF. DNA for the CDR3: TGTGCCAGCAGCGTATTGTCTAGCGGGGGGGCCGGGGAGCTGTTTTTT. V is TRBV9 and J is TRBJ2-2; 12 bases align to TRBD2. V shed 1 base, J shed 6 bases, and the junction held 4 bases outside the gene matches. Germline values: CDR1 SGDLS, CDR2 YYNGEE. The CDR3 is 16 residues long. Full variable domain (outside the CDR3, taken from reference TRBV9 and TRBJ2-2): DSGVTQTPKHLITATGQRVTLRCSPRSGDLSVYWYQQSLDQGLQFLIQYYNGEERAKGNILERFSAQQFPDLHSELNLSSLELGDSALYFCASSVLSSGGAGELFFGEGSRLTVL.